This paragraph covers one TCR beta chain sequence. This sample was included in a study of shared T cell receptors in the human thymus. CDR3 size: 13 residues. V was shortened by 8 bases and J by 7 bases, with 17 bases between the two germline ends. Germline V gene data show CDR1 as LNHDA and CDR2 as SQIVND (reference sequence). Clones were read by immunoSEQ multiplex PCR, and TCRdb kept only the in-frame ones, dropping some. Of approximately 760,000 clones in the sample, around 85% were seen once. Another study also made use of these data, one on human thymus T cells. This second study says: Thymus tissue for the work was resected from patients undergoing corrective heart surgery. Unrelated people showed highly overlapping thymic repertoires, related research reported.

This rearrangement joins TRBV19 to TRBJ1-2; TRBD1 might be the D (5 bases). The TCR comes from a girl under three years old with a congenital heart defect. The sequencing sample was made of thymocytes. The CDR3 nucleotides are TGTGCCAGTCGTCCCGAGGTTAGGGGTGGCTACACCTTC. This gives the protein CASRPEVRGGYTF.